This TCR beta chain was observed in a study of Graves' ophthalmopathy and Graves' hyperthyroidism. Background on the study: Upon initial diagnosis and before any treatment, peripheral blood was collected. Study-wide points: Ophthalmopathy progression was predicted by the model at 60% to 71% sensitivity and less than 75% specificity. Among expanded thyroid clonotypes above 0.001 frequency, most also occurred in blood.

As the template, RNA transcripts were used to amplify TCR beta CDR3 regions. The first round was an RT-PCR with HTBI primers, and the second round was a multiplex PCR. TCRdb ran MiXCR on the multiplex PCR reads and lists one entry per CDR3 protein. The data show roughly 400,000 distinct CDR3 sequences, around 16% seen once. This clonotype was counted ten times or more. Its antigen is still unknown. The receptor comes from a young woman with Graves' ophthalmopathy. Sequenced input: peripheral blood.

CDR3 nucleotides: TGCGCCAGCAGCCAAGATATGGACAGTAGCAATCAGCCCCAGCATTTT. Its translation: CASSQDMDSSNQPQHF. This chain uses TRBV4-1 with TRBJ1-5, with D possibly being TRBD1 (6 bases). Germline V gives CDR1 MGHRA, CDR2 YSYEKL. The CDR3 sequence is 16 residues long. Deletions cut 0 bases from V and 0 bases from J, with 9 bases between.